This T cell receptor beta chain was obtained from a study of T cells after yellow fever vaccination. There are 11 residues in the CDR3. Trimming removed 11 bases at V and 11 bases at J, with 18 bases between. This clonotype was detected a few times. Its antigen remains unknown. Whole-study results and caveats: One caveat is that FACS-sorted repertoires could contain abundant clonotypes contaminating from the bulk population. Only a small proportion of the clonotypes turned up in both the CD4 and the CD8 compartments, likely arising from convergent recombination. In post-booster samples, most primary-vaccination clones reappeared (about 96% CD4, approximately 91% CD8).

It was through 5'RACE template switching that TCR cDNA was made, with a universal primer site and UMIs added. TCRdb re-called the 5' RACE reads through MiXCR, storing one row per CDR3 protein. The sample yields hundreds of thousands of distinct CDR3 sequences, about 14% seen once. This clonotype was obtained from a young man who received the YFV17D yellow fever vaccine. This chain connects TRBV23-1 to TRBJ1-1; D remains ambiguous. TRBV23-1 counts as an open reading frame of uncertain function. Material: PBMCs, obtained on the day of the yellow fever booster vaccination. CDR3 sequence (DNA): TGCGCCCGCCGATGCGGACGTTGGGCTTTCTTT. It codes for CARRCGRWAFF.